This entry lists 21 T cell receptor beta chains sequenced from one sample in a study of chemoradiotherapy in HPV16-positive cancers (dated by TCRdb to between 2021 and 2023). The library was made by the immunoSEQ multiplex PCR assay. In its TCRdb copy, this immuneACCESS table keeps in-frame sequences only and misses some clones. Where compared with another copy, unresolved V genes explain less than half of these, and the others have no known cause. Here the sample has approximately 11,000 clones; 60% to 75% occur a single time. Clones ranked in the top ten supply around an eighth of the sample. This sample was obtained from a patient who underwent chemoradiotherapy. Receptors originate from a human donor with HPV-associated anogenital cancer.

The rearrangement uses TRBV7-9 and TRBJ2-1; 7 bases agree with TRBD2. The CDR3 totals 18 residues. The germline CDR1 and CDR2 sequences are SEHNR and FQNEAQ (reference sequence). V shed 1 base and J 10 bases; nucleotides not matched to a gene: 19. The CDR3, as DNA: TGTGCCAGCAGCTTAGAGGCTAGGGGAGGGACCTTGCCGCGGGAGCAGTTCTTC. Translating it yields CASSLEARGGTLPREQFF.

This sequence joins TRBV19 and TRBJ1-2; 7 bases align to TRBD1. Trimming took 6 bases from V and 4 from J; bases not matched to a gene: 11. Per germline, CDR1 LNHDA and CDR2 SQIVND (reference sequence). This CDR3 contains 15 residues. CDR3 protein: CASSKDRVGSYGYTF. The CDR3 nucleotides are TGTGCCAGTAGCAAAGACAGGGTTGGTAGCTATGGCTACACCTTC.

The chain couples TRBV6-1 to TRBJ1-2; D is unclear. This CDR3 contains 13 residues. The V end was cut by 3 bases, the J end by 0 bases, with 5 bases between. Looked up from germline, CDR1 is MNHNS and CDR2 is SASEGT. The DNA for the CDR3 is TGTGCCAGCAGTGACGGAGCTAACTATGGCTACACCTTC. Amino acids: CASSDGANYGYTF.

The rearrangement joins TRBV11-2 to TRBJ1-4; D is uncertain. The CDR3 extends over 14 amino acids. V lost 2 bases and J lost 3, with 7 bases in between. Germline V gene lookup returns CDR1 SGHAT and CDR2 FQNNGV. The CDR3 DNA sequence: TGTGCCAGCAGCTTAAGATCGGCTAATGAAAAACTGTTTTTT. This sequence encodes CASSLRSANEKLFF.

This chain uses TRBV5-5 with TRBJ1-2; 7 nucleotides match TRBD1. Trimming took 2 bases from V and 7 from J; bases not matched to a gene: 17. CDR1 SGHKS and CDR2 YYEKEE come from the germline V gene (reference sequence). This CDR3 region has 17 residues. CDR3 bases: TGTGCCAGCAGCTTTTATGGACAGGAAAGTGCCAGAACTGGCTACACCTTC. This gives the protein CASSFYGQESARTGYTF.

The table lists this clone with a few counts. V usage is TRBV6-6 and J usage is TRBJ1-1; D may be TRBD1 (6 bases). Germline V gives CDR1 MNHNY, CDR2 SVGAGI (reference sequence). The length of the CDR3 is 14 residues. V lost 5 bases and J 1 base, leaving 11 bases between the germline ends. The CDR3 region has the DNA TGTGCCAGCAGTCTAGGGGGAGGGAACACTGAAGCTTTCTTT. Protein sequence: CASSLGGGNTEAFF.

The chain carries TRBV10-3 and TRBJ1-6; 7 bases fit TRBD1. This CDR3 is built from 12 residues. Per the germline V gene, CDR1 is ENHRY and CDR2 is SYGVKD. Trimming cost V 10 bases and J 7 bases; bases outside gene matches: 4. The CDR3 nucleotides read TGTGCCACCCGGGACAGCAATTCACCCCTCCACTTT. Its translation: CATRDSNSPLHF.

The chain is built from TRBV30 and TRBJ1-6, with 11 bases that match TRBD1. The trim removed 6 bases at V and 10 bases at J, leaving 8 bases unmatched. The CDR3 spans 14 residues. The germline gives CDR1 GTSNPN, CDR2 SVGIG (reference sequence). CDR3 coding DNA: TGTGCCTGCGGGACAGGGGGATATCGCTCACCCCTCCACTTT. This codes for CACGTGGYRSPLHF.

The chain couples TRBV7-7 to TRBJ2-5; the D gene is possibly TRBD2 (7 bases). Trimming took 1 base from V and 4 from J, leaving 13 bases between them. This CDR3 contains 15 residues. Looked up from germline, CDR1 is SSHAT and CDR2 is FNYEAQ (reference sequence). The CDR3 reads CASSLGLRGGETQYF. CDR3 nucleotides: TGTGCCAGCAGCTTAGGTTTGAGGGGGGGAGAGACCCAGTACTTC. The whole variable domain, filled in from reference TRBV7-7 and TRBJ2-5, reads GAGVSQSPRYKVTKRGQDVTLRCDPISSHATLYWYQQALGQGPEFLTYFNYEAQPDKSGLPSDRFSAERPEGSISTLTIQRTEQRDSAMYRCASSLGLRGGETQYFGPGTRLLVL.

This clone was detected once. The J gene is TRBJ2-3, the V gene TRBV28, with D tentatively TRBD1 or TRBD2 (5 bases each). From germline, CDR1 is MDHEN and CDR2 SYDVKM. The V end lost 5 bases, the J end lost 3 bases, and 21 bases lay between the germline ends. The CDR3 runs to 17 residues. The CDR3 DNA is TGTGCCAGCAGTGGCAATCGAATTCCGGGACGGACAGATACGCAGTATTTT. Its protein is CASSGNRIPGRTDTQYF.

The V call is TRBV19, the J call TRBJ1-3; TRBD1 is a possible D gene (5 bases). The CDR3 is 15 amino acids. V lost 1 base and J lost 0, with 7 bases in between. The V gene's germline CDR1 is LNHDA and CDR2 SQIVND (reference sequence). The CDR3 here is CASSIGGSSGNTIYF. For the CDR3, the DNA is TGTGCCAGTAGTATAGGGGGGAGCTCTGGAAACACCATATATTTT.

The chain combines TRBV6-1 with TRBJ1-5; the D is unclear. V lost 7 bases, J lost 3 bases, and 13 bases lay in between. The CDR3 has 14 amino acids. CDR1 is MNHNS and CDR2 is SASEGT in the germline V gene. The chain's CDR3 is CASKRDKPNQPQHF. The CDR3 DNA is TGTGCCAGCAAAAGAGACAAACCCAATCAGCCCCAGCATTTT.

The rearrangement uses TRBV30 and TRBJ2-2; 7 bases agree with TRBD2. This CDR3 has 12 amino acids. CDR1 is GTSNPN and CDR2 is SVGIG in the germline V gene (reference sequence). The V segment lost 2 bases and the J segment 6 bases; nucleotides outside the gene matches: 0. DNA of the CDR3: TGTGCCTGGAGTCGGGGGGCCGGGGAGCTGTTTTTT. Its protein is CAWSRGAGELFF.

The chain employs TRBV5-1 and TRBJ2-2, with 9 bases that match TRBD2. The CDR3 spans 16 residues. J gave up 2 bases and V 4 bases, and 6 bases lay outside the gene matches. Per germline, CDR1 SGHRS and CDR2 YFSETQ. The CDR3 spells CASSPRGGLNTGELFF. DNA of the CDR3: TGCGCCAGCAGCCCGCGGGGGGGACTTAACACCGGGGAGCTGTTTTTT. Drawing the rest from reference TRBV5-1 and TRBJ2-2, the complete variable domain is KAGVTQTPRYLIKTRGQQVTLSCSPISGHRSVSWYQQTPGQGLQFLFEYFSETQRNKGNFPGRFSGRQFSNSRSEMNVSTLELGDSALYLCASSPRGGLNTGELFFGEGSRLTVL.

The chain recombines TRBV7-8 with TRBJ1-2; 8 bases align to TRBD1. The CDR3 has 14 residues. The V and J ends lost 1 base and 6 bases, in that order; junction bases with no gene match: 4. Germline V gene data show CDR1 as SGHVS and CDR2 as FQNEAQ. This CDR3 is CASSLVSTGDGYTF. In nucleotides, the CDR3 is TGTGCCAGCAGCTTAGTATCGACAGGGGATGGCTACACCTTC.

A single count supports this clone. The chain employs TRBV5-1 and TRBJ2-5; no clear D gene. This CDR3 comprises 13 residues. V lost 5 bases and J lost 5, with 13 bases in between. CDR1 is SGHRS, CDR2 YFSETQ, per germline. The CDR3 region is CASSRSLRETQYF. CDR3 coding DNA: TGCGCCAGCAGTCGTTCCCTTAGGGAGACCCAGTACTTC. The full variable domain, with the rest looked up from reference TRBV5-1 and TRBJ2-5, is KAGVTQTPRYLIKTRGQQVTLSCSPISGHRSVSWYQQTPGQGLQFLFEYFSETQRNKGNFPGRFSGRQFSNSRSEMNVSTLELGDSALYLCASSRSLRETQYFGPGTRLLVL.

The genes are TRBV28 and TRBJ1-2; tentative D call: TRBD1 (5 bases). The CDR3 contains 15 residues. Trimming pared 8 bases from V and 3 bases from J, leaving 19 bases between. Germline values: CDR1 MDHEN, CDR2 SYDVKM. In DNA form, the CDR3 reads TGTGCCAGCGACGACGCGGCGGGGGGGTACTATGGCTACACCTTC. Translation gives CASDDAAGGYYGYTF.

The chain carries TRBV19 and TRBJ2-7, with TRBD1 matching over 8 bases. CDR3 length equals 15 residues. The germline gives CDR1 LNHDA, CDR2 SQIVND (reference sequence). V lost 1 base and J lost 3; bases outside the gene matches: 5. CDR3 coding DNA: TGTGCCAGTAGTATAGCCAGGGGGCGAAGCTACGAGCAGTACTTC. It specifies CASSIARGRSYEQYF.

The chain has TRBV5-6 and TRBJ1-2, with D unclear. The V end was cut by 1 base, the J end by 10 bases, with 14 bases between. Germline assignment: CDR1 SGHDT and CDR2 YYEEEE. The CDR3 totals 13 residues. CDR3 sequence: CASSLYPVSDYTF. The CDR3, as DNA: TGTGCCAGCAGCTTGTATCCGGTTTCGGACTACACCTTC.

This chain uses TRBV19 with TRBJ2-7; D ambiguous. Trimming took off 3 bases at V and 2 bases at J, with 11 bases between the two ends. This CDR3 contains 14 residues. The V gene's germline CDR1 is LNHDA and CDR2 SQIVND (reference sequence). CDR3 region: CASSISSSTYEQYF. Written as DNA, the CDR3 is TGTGCCAGTAGTATTTCTTCGTCTACCTACGAGCAGTACTTC.

The rearrangement links TRBV6-1 to TRBJ1-2, with a possible D match to TRBD1 (5 bases). Between the trimmed V and J ends, which lost 1 base and 14 bases, there was a span of 11 bases. The CDR3 runs 11 residues. Per the germline V gene, CDR1 is MNHNS and CDR2 is SASEGT. The CDR3 DNA sequence: TGTGCCAGCAGTGAAGTAGGGGCGCGAACCTTC. Translated: CASSEVGARTF.